This T cell receptor beta chain was captured in a study of T-cell memory formation after mild COVID-19. Study-level findings and limits: Cross-reactive memory appears to have joined, as suggested by some responding clones showing up in pre-infection memory.

This clonotype came up many times. What it binds is unknown. Per the germline V gene, CDR1 is SGHVS and CDR2 is FNYEAQ. This CDR3 region has 15 residues. Trimming pared 2 bases from V and 1 base from J, leaving 12 bases between. 5'RACE with constant-segment primers built TCRalpha and TCRbeta cDNA libraries with UMIs. Via MiXCR, TCRdb re-called the 5' RACE reads, giving one row per CDR3 protein. The table has 200,000 to 300,000 distinct CDR3 sequences, approximately 9% seen once; the top ten hold around 23%. The TCR comes from a man between 18 and 35 years old who had mild COVID-19 (a few samples of this study predate the infection). Cell type and time point are not known. Material: PBMCs or a T cell subset sorted from them (not recorded which). V is TRBV7-6 and J is TRBJ2-7; D perhaps matches TRBD2 (6 bases). DNA of the CDR3: TGTGCCAGCAGCTTATGGGGAGGCAGTTCCTACGAGCAGTACTTC. This gives the protein CASSLWGGSSYEQYF.